These T cell receptor beta chains were read from a single sample in a study of CXCR4 blockade with PD-1 therapy in pancreatic cancer. The table came from immunoSEQ multiplex PCR; TCRdb's copy has only in-frame clones and leaves some out. The sample yields over 15,000 clones, around 72% seen once. Sequenced sample: tumor tissue. The receptors were sampled from a human donor with pancreatic ductal adenocarcinoma. The CDR3 runs from the conserved cysteine through the conserved F or W. D genes are given only for firm matches. The size of a clone is reported for some rows only, either as once, few or many, or as a class for expanded clones.

CDR3aa,CDR3nt,j_gene,abundance,v_gene,d_gene
CASSLGAGLSYEQYF,TGCGCCAGCAGCTTGGGGGCAGGGCTATCCTACGAGCAGTACTTC,TRBJ2-7,once,TRBV23-1,-
CASSISGENQPQHF,TGTGCCAGTAGTATCTCGGGGGAGAATCAGCCCCAGCATTTT,TRBJ1-5,-,TRBV19,-
CSVRTGLNTEAFF,TGCAGCGTTCGGACAGGACTTAACACTGAAGCTTTCTTT,TRBJ1-1,-,TRBV29-1,TRBD1
CASRSTPNTGELFF,TGTGCCAGCAGGTCGACACCTAACACCGGGGAGCTGTTTTTT,TRBJ2-2,-,TRBV6-7,-
CSVVGQYVETQYF,TGCAGCGTGGTAGGACAGTATGTGGAGACCCAGTACTTC,TRBJ2-5,-,TRBV29-1,-
CASGFGNWQFF,TGTGCTAGTGGTTTCGGTAATTGGCAGTTCTTC,TRBJ2-1,-,TRBV12-5,-
CSAAIWDYGYTF,TGCAGCGCCGCGATTTGGGACTATGGCTACACCTTC,TRBJ1-2,medium-sized,TRBV29-1,-
CASTLSLAGGVEQFF,TGTGCCAGCACCCTGTCTCTAGCGGGAGGGGTTGAGCAGTTCTTC,TRBJ2-1,-,TRBV28,TRBD2
CASSVARTPGEKLFF,TGTGCCAGCAGCGTAGCTAGGACCCCAGGGGAAAAACTGTTTTTT,TRBJ1-4,-,TRBV2,-
CASSPGAGTSGRPHEQYF,TGTGCCAGCTCACCAGGCGCCGGGACTAGCGGGAGGCCCCACGAGCAGTACTTC,TRBJ2-7,once,TRBV18,TRBD2
CSVNRAPGVLGTDTQYF,TGCAGCGTGAACAGGGCCCCGGGGGTCCTAGGCACAGATACGCAGTATTTT,TRBJ2-3,-,TRBV29-1,-
CSVKLGGSYNEQFF,TGCAGCGTGAAACTAGGCGGTTCCTACAATGAGCAGTTCTTC,TRBJ2-1,-,TRBV29-1,-
CASSPWTSGRTGELFF,TGTGCCAGCAGTCCCTGGACTAGCGGGAGGACCGGGGAGCTGTTTTTT,TRBJ2-2,-,TRBV6-8,TRBD2
CASSPQGRASNYGYTF,TGTGCCAGCAGCCCCCAGGGGCGGGCCTCTAACTATGGCTACACCTTC,TRBJ1-2,few,TRBV11-3,-
CAWKGDSAYNSPLHF,TGTGCCTGGAAGGGGGATAGCGCCTATAATTCACCCCTCCACTTT,TRBJ1-6,-,TRBV30,-
CASSLLGPRRGNSGNTIYF,TGTGCCAGCAGCCTACTCGGGCCTCGGCGGGGAAACTCTGGAAACACCATATATTTT,TRBJ1-3,-,TRBV11-3,-
CASSLRLASETQYF,TGCGCCAGCAGCTTACGACTAGCATCTGAGACCCAGTACTTC,TRBJ2-5,-,TRBV5-1,TRBD2
CASSLSGAPGNTIYF,TGTGCCAGCAGTTTATCTGGGGCACCTGGAAACACCATATATTTT,TRBJ1-3,few,TRBV6-8,-
CASSMTSAGNNEQFF,TGTGCCAGCAGTATGACTAGCGCCGGGAACAATGAGCAGTTCTTC,TRBJ2-1,-,TRBV6-7,TRBD2
CASSEGQAYEQYF,TGTGCCAGCAGTGAAGGCCAGGCCTACGAGCAGTACTTC,TRBJ2-7,medium-sized,TRBV9,-
CASSQERLAGLNEQFF,TGTGCCAGCAGCCAAGAGAGACTAGCGGGGCTCAATGAGCAGTTCTTC,TRBJ2-1,-,TRBV14,TRBD2
CASSLQGEQYEQYF,TGTGCCAGCAGTTTACAGGGGGAACAGTACGAGCAGTACTTC,TRBJ2-7,-,TRBV28,TRBD1
CAWSVRGDTEAFF,TGTGCCTGGAGTGTACGGGGGGACACTGAAGCTTTCTTT,TRBJ1-1,-,TRBV30,-
CASRGGRYNEQFF,TGTGCCAGTAGGGGCGGGAGGTACAATGAGCAGTTCTTC,TRBJ2-1,few,TRBV19,TRBD2
CSGFGAALGNTEAFF,TGCAGTGGTTTCGGGGCCGCCCTCGGAAACACTGAAGCTTTCTTT,TRBJ1-1,-,TRBV29-1,-
CASSSGGAGLSYEQYF,TGTGCCAGTAGCTCTGGGGGAGCGGGCCTCTCCTACGAGCAGTACTTC,TRBJ2-7,few,TRBV19,-
CASSILSSSGNTIYF,TGTGCCAGTAGTATACTTTCCAGCTCTGGAAACACCATATATTTT,TRBJ1-3,-,TRBV19,-
CASTKEGWYGYTF,TGTGCCAGCACTAAAGAAGGGTGGTATGGCTACACCTTC,TRBJ1-2,-,TRBV28,-
CAWSEVSEGPLHF,TGTGCCTGGAGTGAAGTATCGGAGGGACCCCTCCACTTT,TRBJ1-6,-,TRBV30,-
CACRDKGDNSPLHF,TGTGCCTGCCGGGACAAGGGGGATAATTCACCCCTCCACTTT,TRBJ1-6,-,TRBV30,-
CASGFEGARGYTF,TGTGCTAGTGGCTTCGAGGGGGCGCGTGGCTACACCTTC,TRBJ1-2,-,TRBV12-5,TRBD1
CASSPTTGWDEQFF,TGTGCCAGCAGTCCAACTACGGGATGGGATGAGCAGTTCTTC,TRBJ2-1,large,TRBV28,-
CASKEGAQVEAFF,TGTGCCAGTAAGGAGGGGGCGCAGGTGGAAGCTTTCTTT,TRBJ1-1,-,TRBV19,TRBD1
CASRAGPSYEQYF,TGTGCCAGCAGGGCGGGACCCTCCTACGAGCAGTACTTC,TRBJ2-7,-,TRBV27,-
CASSTDRGSNYGYTF,TGTGCCAGTAGTACCGACAGGGGGAGTAACTATGGCTACACCTTC,TRBJ1-2,-,TRBV19,TRBD1
CASSPGQGAYEQYF,TGTGCCAGCAGCCCAGGACAGGGGGCGTACGAGCAGTACTTC,TRBJ2-7,few,TRBV9,TRBD1
CASSLRRTDTQYF,TGTGCCAGCTCATTAAGACGCACAGATACGCAGTATTTT,TRBJ2-3,-,TRBV18,-
CASRDRSYHNEQFF,TGTGCCAGCAGGGACAGGTCATATCACAATGAGCAGTTCTTC,TRBJ2-1,-,TRBV9,TRBD1
CASSGFSSYNEQFF,TGTGCCAGTAGTGGCTTCTCGAGCTACAATGAGCAGTTCTTC,TRBJ2-1,few,TRBV19,-
CASSQRGTGETQYF,TGTGCCAGCAGCCAACGGGGAACGGGAGAGACCCAGTACTTC,TRBJ2-5,-,TRBV14,-
CASSLGNLQPYGELFF,TGCGCCAGCAGCTTAGGGAACCTCCAACCATACGGGGAGCTGTTTTTT,TRBJ2-2,-,TRBV5-1,-
CAWSLGLAVETDTQYF,TGTGCCTGGAGTCTAGGACTAGCGGTTGAGACAGATACGCAGTATTTT,TRBJ2-3,-,TRBV30,TRBD2
CAWSVRVSGNTIYF,TGTGCCTGGAGTGTTCGAGTTTCTGGAAACACCATATATTTT,TRBJ1-3,-,TRBV30,-
CASSPRSVNTEAFF,TGTGCCAGCTCACCACGGTCCGTGAACACTGAAGCTTTCTTT,TRBJ1-1,-,TRBV18,-
CASSSLTSGGTYEQYF,TGTGCCAGTAGTTCTCTAACTAGCGGGGGCACCTACGAGCAGTACTTC,TRBJ2-7,-,TRBV19,TRBD2
CASMALGTYEQYF,TGTGCCAGTATGGCACTAGGGACCTACGAGCAGTACTTC,TRBJ2-7,-,TRBV19,-
CATSSTSDRPNQPQHF,TGTGCCACCAGCAGTACATCTGACAGACCTAATCAGCCCCAGCATTTT,TRBJ1-5,-,TRBV15,-
CASSGDNGGANVLTF,TGTGCCAGCAGTGGGGACAATGGAGGGGCCAACGTCCTGACTTTC,TRBJ2-6,-,TRBV2,-